A selection of T cell receptor beta chains follows, all from one sample in a study of OX40 agonist ivuxolimab in advanced cancers. This table comes from immunoSEQ multiplex PCR, and its TCRdb copy is limited to in-frame clones, with some not included. The sample shows 80,000 or so clones, 70% to 90% of them seen only once. The sample consisted of CD4+ or CD8+ T cells sorted from blood, taken in a trial of the OX40 agonist ivuxolimab. All receptors come from an adult with an advanced solid tumor such as melanoma, head and neck, liver or kidney cancer. Both conserved end residues are part of each CDR3. D genes are given only for firm matches. Not every row has a clone size; where given, it reads once, few, many or a size class.

d_call j_call clone_size cdr3_length v_call cdr3_aa cdr3_nt
. TRBJ1-2 . 13 TRBV10-3 CAINPTDNYGYTF TGTGCCATTAACCCGACCGATAACTATGGCTACACCTTC
TRBD2 TRBJ2-7 once 15 TRBV7-2 CASSPSGLAVYEQYF TGTGCCAGCAGCCCATCCGGCCTAGCGGTCTACGAGCAGTACTTC
TRBD2 TRBJ2-5 . 18 TRBV5-1 CASSLGLAGVGYRETQYF TGCGCCAGCAGCTTGGGACTAGCGGGAGTTGGGTATCGGGAGACCCAGTACTTC
. TRBJ2-7 . 13 TRBV19 CASRKEASYEQYF TGTGCCAGTAGAAAGGAGGCATCCTACGAGCAGTACTTC
. TRBJ1-5 once 14 TRBV6-5 CASSYGGRDQPQHF TGTGCCAGCAGTTATGGGGGCAGGGATCAGCCCCAGCATTTT
. TRBJ1-4 . 14 TRBV29-1 CSVAAGGPNEKLFF TGCAGCGTTGCGGCAGGCGGGCCTAATGAAAAACTGTTTTTT
TRBD2 TRBJ2-2 . 15 TRBV6-5 CASSPSGGDTGELFF TGTGCCAGCAGCCCTAGCGGGGGAGACACCGGGGAGCTGTTTTTT
. TRBJ1-1 . 13 TRBV6-5 CASSSWSNTEAFF TGTGCCAGCAGTTCGTGGTCGAACACTGAAGCTTTCTTT
. TRBJ2-3 . 16 TRBV5-4 CASSLAKGMSTDTQYF TGTGCCAGCAGCTTGGCCAAGGGGATGTCCACAGATACGCAGTATTTT
. TRBJ2-2 . 14 TRBV27 CASSFQTTVGELFF TGTGCCAGCAGTTTCCAAACTACAGTCGGGGAGCTGTTTTTT
TRBD2 TRBJ2-3 . 17 TRBV6-1 CASSEARAAGVKRTQYF TGTGCCAGCAGTGAAGCGAGGGCAGCGGGAGTAAAGCGTACGCAGTATTTT
. TRBJ1-3 few 13 TRBV18 CASSQDTGNTIYF TGTGCCAGCTCACAGGATACTGGAAACACCATATATTTT
. TRBJ2-7 . 12 TRBV7-9 CASSLGVHEQYF TGTGCCAGCAGCTTAGGGGTCCACGAGCAGTACTTC
. TRBJ1-6 . 14 TRBV27 CASSSPSGNSPLHF TGTGCCAGCAGTTCCCCAAGTGGGAATTCACCCCTCCACTTT
TRBD2 TRBJ2-3 . 17 TRBV11-2 CASSLDSETSARDTQYF TGTGCCAGCAGCTTAGATTCTGAGACTAGCGCGAGGGATACGCAGTATTTT
. TRBJ1-1 few 13 TRBV2 CAGARGDKTEAFF TGTGCCGGAGCACGCGGGGACAAAACTGAAGCTTTCTTT
. TRBJ2-7 . 14 TRBV11-3 CASSLSYGGGEQYF TGTGCCAGCAGCTTATCCTACGGTGGCGGCGAGCAGTACTTC
. TRBJ1-2 . 14 TRBV27 CASSFRGTFRGYTF TGTGCCAGCAGTTTTAGGGGGACATTTCGGGGCTACACCTTC
. TRBJ2-7 . 13 TRBV7-3 CASSLTSSYEQYF TGTGCCAGCAGCTTAACTAGCTCCTACGAGCAGTACTTC
TRBD1 TRBJ1-3 . 15 TRBV12-5 CASGLGTGSGNTIYF TGTGCTAGTGGTTTGGGGACAGGGTCCGGAAACACCATATATTTT
TRBD2 TRBJ2-5 . 14 TRBV5-1 CASSFVAGIETQYF TGCGCCAGCAGCTTCGTAGCGGGAATCGAGACCCAGTACTTC
. TRBJ1-4 few 14 TRBV5-4 CASSPGGADEKLFF TGTGCCAGCAGCCCGGGGGGGGCTGATGAAAAACTGTTTTTT
. TRBJ2-1 . 16 TRBV5-1 CASSLGGLAGRDEQFF TGCGCCAGCAGCTTGGGTGGTCTTGCCGGGAGAGATGAGCAGTTCTTC
. TRBJ2-7 . 15 TRBV5-6 CASSPWDTALGEQYF TGTGCCAGCAGCCCATGGGACACGGCGTTGGGAGAGCAGTACTTC
TRBD1 TRBJ2-7 . 13 TRBV11-2 CASSWTGSYEQYF TGTGCCAGCAGCTGGACAGGGTCCTACGAGCAGTACTTC
TRBD1 TRBJ2-6 once 16 TRBV29-1 CSVERRTGTGANVLTF TGCAGCGTTGAAAGAAGGACAGGAACTGGGGCCAACGTCCTGACTTTC
TRBD2 TRBJ2-3 . 16 TRBV4-3 CASSQGLAGGTDTQYF TGCGCCAGCAGCCAAGGGCTAGCGGGGGGCACAGATACGCAGTATTTT
. TRBJ2-7 . 13 TRBV6-1 CASSEQPAYEQYF TGTGCCAGCAGTGAACAGCCCGCCTACGAGCAGTACTTC
. TRBJ2-7 . 13 TRBV7-2 CASSLGRQYEQYF TGTGCCAGCAGCTTAGGACGACAATACGAGCAGTACTTC
. TRBJ2-5 . 12 TRBV6-6 CASSHPGKTQYF TGTGCCAGCAGCCACCCCGGGAAGACCCAGTACTTC
. TRBJ1-2 . 15 TRBV28 CASSSNREANYGYTF TGTGCCAGCAGTTCGAACAGGGAAGCTAACTATGGCTACACCTTC
TRBD1 TRBJ1-2 once 14 TRBV19 CASSDRGTNYGYTF TGTGCCAGTAGTGACAGGGGGACTAACTATGGCTACACCTTC
TRBD1 TRBJ2-5 . 18 TRBV4-2 CASSQVPVWTGELKTQYF TGTGCCAGCAGCCAAGTCCCTGTGTGGACAGGGGAGTTGAAGACCCAGTACTTC
. TRBJ2-7 . 12 TRBV6-5 CATGRGSYEQYF TGTGCCACCGGCCGCGGGTCCTACGAGCAGTACTTC
TRBD2 TRBJ2-7 . 14 TRBV6-1 CASSEPAGGDEQYF TGTGCCAGCAGTGAACCAGCGGGAGGGGACGAGCAGTACTTC
TRBD2 TRBJ2-2 . 15 TRBV2 CASSPGLANTGELFF TGTGCCAGCAGCCCCGGACTAGCCAACACCGGGGAGCTGTTTTTT
. TRBJ1-5 . 15 TRBV6-5 CASSYSVPSNQPQHF TGTGCCAGCAGTTACTCGGTCCCAAGCAATCAGCCCCAGCATTTT
TRBD2 TRBJ2-1 . 16 TRBV5-5 CASNGAWTSGLHEQFF TGTGCCAGCAACGGCGCCTGGACTAGCGGGCTACATGAGCAGTTCTTC
TRBD1 TRBJ1-4 . 18 TRBV11-3 CASSLNLTGTATNEKLFF TGTGCCAGCAGCTTAAACCTCACCGGGACAGCAACTAATGAAAAACTGTTTTTT
TRBD2 TRBJ2-1 . 15 TRBV11-3 CASSPGLATNNEQFF TGTGCCAGCAGCCCCGGACTAGCGACCAATAATGAGCAGTTCTTC
. TRBJ2-3 . 14 TRBV11-3 CASSLGPPTDTQYF TGTGCCAGCAGCTTAGGGCCACCGACAGATACGCAGTATTTT
. TRBJ1-2 . 14 TRBV7-2 CASSLARENYGYTF TGTGCCAGCAGCTTAGCGCGGGAAAACTATGGCTACACCTTC